The present entry profiles one T cell receptor beta chain with its context. The antigen remains unidentified. Measured with immunoSEQ multiplex PCR; TCRdb has only the in-frame clones, and not every one. The sample lists over 55,000 clones; 84% were seen once. This CDR3 contains 12 residues. Per the germline V gene, CDR1 is MGHDK and CDR2 is SYGVNS. Trimming pared 9 bases from V and 10 bases from J, leaving 13 bases between. This sample was taken from a study of OX40 agonist ivuxolimab in advanced cancers. About the study: Each dose-escalation patient presented with hepatocellular carcinoma, melanoma, renal cell or head and neck cancer.

General study findings and limits: Within 6 weeks, CD4+ and CD8+ blood T cells expanded clonally at 0.1 to 3.0 mg/kg.

This chain joins TRBV25-1 and TRBJ1-6; weak D call: TRBD1 (6 bases). This specimen consisted of CD4+ or CD8+ T cells sorted from blood, obtained in a trial of the OX40 agonist ivuxolimab. This receptor was taken from an adult with an advanced solid tumor such as melanoma, head and neck, liver or kidney cancer. The DNA of the CDR3 is TGTGCCAGTAACAGGGAAGGGTCACCCCTCCACTTT. This translates into CASNREGSPLHF.